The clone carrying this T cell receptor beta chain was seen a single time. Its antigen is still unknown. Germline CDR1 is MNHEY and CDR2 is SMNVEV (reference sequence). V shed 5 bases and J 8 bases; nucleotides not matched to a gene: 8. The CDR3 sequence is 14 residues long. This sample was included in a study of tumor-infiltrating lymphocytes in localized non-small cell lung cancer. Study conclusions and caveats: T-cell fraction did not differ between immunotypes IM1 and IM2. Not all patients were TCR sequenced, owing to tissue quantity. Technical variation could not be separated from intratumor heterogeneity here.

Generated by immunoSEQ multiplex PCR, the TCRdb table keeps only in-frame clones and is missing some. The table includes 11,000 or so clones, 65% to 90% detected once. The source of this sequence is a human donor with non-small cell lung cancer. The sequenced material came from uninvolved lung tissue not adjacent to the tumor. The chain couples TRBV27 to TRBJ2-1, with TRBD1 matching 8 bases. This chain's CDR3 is CASSVGQVVDEQFF. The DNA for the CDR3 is TGTGCCAGCAGTGTGGGACAGGTAGTCGATGAGCAGTTCTTC.